This T cell receptor (beta chain) was captured by sequencing in a study of chemoradiotherapy in HPV16-positive cancers. Study details: Candidate HPV-specific T-cell clones and common TCR motifs came from functional assays in a couple of HPV16-positive patients. Regarding the study as a whole: Functional assays defining HPV-specific T cells used only a couple of HPV16-positive patients. Non-HPV-specific T cells did not expand in tumors during treatment, whereas candidate HPV-specific clones and E7-related motifs did. For HPV16-positive patients, expanding HPV-responsive T cells associated with longer recurrence-free survival.

Using immunoSEQ multiplex PCR, the repertoire was profiled, and TCRdb retains in-frame clones only, with some absent. The profile shows approximately 2,500 clones, more than 70% of them singletons. Of note for this clone: Its cognate antigen is unknown.

Trimming removed 1 base at V and 5 bases at J, with 8 bases between. CDR3 length: 13 residues. The germline gives CDR1 SGHVS, CDR2 FQNEAQ. The source material was tumor tissue, sampled from a patient who underwent chemoradiotherapy. The chain joins TRBV7-8 to TRBJ2-5; weak D call: TRBD1 (6 bases). The clonotype was recovered from a human donor with HPV-associated anogenital cancer. Here the CDR3 DNA reads TGTGCCAGCAGCTTAGACAGGGCGGAGACCCAGTACTTC. Encoded protein: CASSLDRAETQYF.